The source of this TCR beta chain is a study of T cell repertoires in cytomegalovirus infection. Study-wide context: Peptides in the study included HLA-C-restricted and HLA-B-restricted CMV epitopes. Public TCR beta signatures indicated both CMV infection and matching HLA type. Findings and limits, study-wide: There were carriers of CMV plus the relevant HLA, and cumulative public TCR beta family frequency identified them. HLA-C-restricted TCR beta clonotypes specific for CMV led the ex vivo response.

Each CDR3 protein is one row after TCRdb ran MiXCR on the reads. The sample consists of just over 450,000 distinct CDR3 sequences, about 42% of them appearing once. On this clonotype: Its antigen is still unknown.

The sequencing here drew on cultured PBMCs, taken from culture after CMV antigen stimulation. The TCR comes from a human donor in good health (CMV status not recorded). Some clones in this sample may be carry-over from other donors' samples.

The CDR3 sequence is CAISMRGSEQYF. The CDR3 DNA follows: TGTGCCATCAGCATGAGGGGATCCGAGCAGTACTTC. J is TRBJ2-7 and V is TRBV10-3; D may be TRBD1 or TRBD2 (5 bases each). V was shortened by 6 bases and J by 6 bases, with 12 bases between the two germline ends. The CDR3 is made up of 12 amino acids. Germline V gene lookup returns CDR1 ENHRY and CDR2 SYGVKD.